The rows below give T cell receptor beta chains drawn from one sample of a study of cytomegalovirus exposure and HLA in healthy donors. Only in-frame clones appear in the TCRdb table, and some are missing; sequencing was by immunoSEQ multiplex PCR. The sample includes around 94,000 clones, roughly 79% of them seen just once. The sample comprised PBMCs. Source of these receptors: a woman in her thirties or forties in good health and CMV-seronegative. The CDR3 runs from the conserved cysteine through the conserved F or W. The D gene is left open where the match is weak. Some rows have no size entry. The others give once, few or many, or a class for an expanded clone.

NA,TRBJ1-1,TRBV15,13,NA,TGTGCCACCAGCAGAGATCCGGGGGGTTCAGCTTTCTTT,CATSRDPGGSAFF
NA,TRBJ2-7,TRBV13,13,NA,TGTGCCAGCAGCTTAGGCGGGGGTTACGAGCAGTACTTC,CASSLGGGYEQYF
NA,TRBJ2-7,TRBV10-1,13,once,TGCGCCAGCAGTGAGTCTTATTCCTACGAGCAGTACTTC,CASSESYSYEQYF
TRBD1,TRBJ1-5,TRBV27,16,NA,TGTGCCAGCAAAGACCCAGGGGGTGGGAGCAATCAGCCCCAGCATTTT,CASKDPGGGSNQPQHF
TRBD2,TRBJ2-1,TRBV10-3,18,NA,TGTGCCATCAGATCGGGACTAGCGGGGGGGGGCTCCTACAATGAGCAGTTCTTC,CAIRSGLAGGGSYNEQFF
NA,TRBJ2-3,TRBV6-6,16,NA,TGTGCCAGCAGCTACGGCTCTGGCAGGTCCACAGATACGCAGTATTTT,CASSYGSGRSTDTQYF
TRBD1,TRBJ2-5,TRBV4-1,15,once,TGCGCCAGCAGCCCCTCCGGGACAGGGACAGAGACCCAGTACTTC,CASSPSGTGTETQYF
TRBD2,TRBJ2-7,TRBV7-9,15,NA,TGTGCCAGCAGCTTACTAGCGGGGGGATCCTACGAGCAGTACTTC,CASSLLAGGSYEQYF
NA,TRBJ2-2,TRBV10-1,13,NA,TGCGCCAGGCGGGGTTGCGACACCGGGGAGCTGTTTTTT,CARRGCDTGELFF
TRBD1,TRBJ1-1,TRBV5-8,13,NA,TGTGCCAGCAGCTGGGGACAGGGCACTGAAGCTTTCTTT,CASSWGQGTEAFF
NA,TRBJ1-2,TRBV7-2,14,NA,TGTGCCAGCAGCTTAGGCACATCTAACTATGGCTACACCTTC,CASSLGTSNYGYTF
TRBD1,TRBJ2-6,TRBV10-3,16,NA,TGTGCCATCAGTGAGCCGAACTGGGGACAGGGCAACGTCCTGACTTTC,CAISEPNWGQGNVLTF
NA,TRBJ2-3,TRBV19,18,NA,TGTGCCAGTAGTATGGGTCTCATAGGTCTCTCTGCTAGGGATACGCAGTATTTT,CASSMGLIGLSARDTQYF
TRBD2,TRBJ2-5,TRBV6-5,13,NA,TGTGCCAGCAGGGGACTAGCGGAAGAGACCCAGTACTTC,CASRGLAEETQYF
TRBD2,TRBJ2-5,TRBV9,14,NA,TGTGCCAGCAGCGTAGCCGGGGGGGGAGAGACCCAGTACTTC,CASSVAGGGETQYF
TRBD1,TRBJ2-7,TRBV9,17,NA,TGTGCCAGCAGCGTAGACCATTCCATCACAGGGGCCTACGAGCAGTACTTC,CASSVDHSITGAYEQYF
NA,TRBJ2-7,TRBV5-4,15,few,TGTGCCAGCAGCCCGCCGGGGACTGGTGCCTACGAGCAGTACTTC,CASSPPGTGAYEQYF
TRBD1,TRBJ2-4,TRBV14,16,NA,TGTGCCAGCAGCCAAGGGGTCACAGGGGTTGGAAACATTCAGTACTTC,CASSQGVTGVGNIQYF
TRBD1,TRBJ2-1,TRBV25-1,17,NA,TGTGCCAGCAGTGAAGCTCAAATCCGGGACAGGGTACATGAGCAGTTCTTC,CASSEAQIRDRVHEQFF
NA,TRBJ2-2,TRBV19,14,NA,TGTGCCAGTAGTATGGGCGGGGTGGCCGGGGAGCTGTTTTTT,CASSMGGVAGELFF
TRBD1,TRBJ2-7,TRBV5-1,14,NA,TGCGCCAGCAGCCCTGGGACAGGGTCCTACGAGCAGTACTTC,CASSPGTGSYEQYF
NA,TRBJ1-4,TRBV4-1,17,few,TGCGCCAGCAGCCAAGCGTTTGTAACAGTCTCTAATGAAAAACTGTTTTTT,CASSQAFVTVSNEKLFF
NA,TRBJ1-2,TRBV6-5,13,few,TGTGCCAGCAGTACCAGGGTGGGCTATGGCTACACCTTC,CASSTRVGYGYTF
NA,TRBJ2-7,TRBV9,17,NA,TGTGCCAGCAGCAGACGCGGGTCGGAATTTTGGGGTACCGAGCAGTACTTC,CASSRRGSEFWGTEQYF
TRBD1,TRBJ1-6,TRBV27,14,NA,TGTGCCAGCAGTTTGGGGACAGATAATTCACCCCTCCACTTT,CASSLGTDNSPLHF
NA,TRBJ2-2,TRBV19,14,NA,TGTGCCAGTAGTGAGGCCTCCCACACCGGGGAGCTGTTTTTT,CASSEASHTGELFF
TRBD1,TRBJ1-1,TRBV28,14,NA,TGTGCCAGCAGGTCAGGGGGTCTGAACACTGAAGCTTTCTTT,CASRSGGLNTEAFF
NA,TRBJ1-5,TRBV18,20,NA,TGTGCCAGCTCACCAACCGGGCTCGCGGATTCCCTGGGGCTGTATCAGCCCCAGCATTTT,CASSPTGLADSLGLYQPQHF
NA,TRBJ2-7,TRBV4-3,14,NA,TGCGCCAGCAGCCAAGATCTTTCAGGGGTCGAGCAGTACTTC,CASSQDLSGVEQYF
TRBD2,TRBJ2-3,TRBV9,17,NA,TGTGCCAGCAGCGTAGCTACGAGCGGGGGCCCCCAGGATACGCAGTATTTT,CASSVATSGGPQDTQYF
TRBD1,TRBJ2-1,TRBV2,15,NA,TGTGCCAGCATTAAAGACAGGGTGCGTGGTAATGAGCAGTTCTTC,CASIKDRVRGNEQFF
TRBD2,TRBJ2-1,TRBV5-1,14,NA,TGCGCCACCACGGCTAGCGGGGAAGACAATGAGCAGTTCTTC,CATTASGEDNEQFF
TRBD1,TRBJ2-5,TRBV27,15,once,TGTGCCAGCAGTTCCTCAGGGGGTCTCCAAGAGACCCAGTACTTC,CASSSSGGLQETQYF
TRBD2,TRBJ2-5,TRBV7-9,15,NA,TGTGCCAGCAGCTCCGGACTAGCGGCCAAAGAGACCCAGTACTTC,CASSSGLAAKETQYF
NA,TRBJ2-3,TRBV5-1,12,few,TGCGCCAGCAGCTTGCTCTCAGATACGCAGTATTTT,CASSLLSDTQYF
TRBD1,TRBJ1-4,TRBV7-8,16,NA,TGTGCCAGCGGACAGGGGGCCACCCACGCTAATGAAAAACTGTTTTTT,CASGQGATHANEKLFF
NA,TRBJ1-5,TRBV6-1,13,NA,TGTGCCAGCAGTGAATTTGGGAGACAGCCCCAGCATTTT,CASSEFGRQPQHF
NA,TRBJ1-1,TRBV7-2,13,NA,TGTGCCAGCAGCGCGGGATCGAAAACTGAAGCTTTCTTT,CASSAGSKTEAFF
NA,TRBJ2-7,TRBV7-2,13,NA,TGTGCCAGCAGCTACCCGAGCTCCTACGAGCAGTACTTC,CASSYPSSYEQYF
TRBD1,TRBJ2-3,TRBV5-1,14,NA,TGCGCCAGCAGCCAAGGGACAGGGTGGGATACGCAGTATTTT,CASSQGTGWDTQYF
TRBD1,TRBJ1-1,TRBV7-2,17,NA,TGTGCCAGCAGCGCCGACGCCCGGGACAGGTATGGAGGCGAAGCTTTCTTT,CASSADARDRYGGEAFF
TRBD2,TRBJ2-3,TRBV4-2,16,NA,TGTGCCAGCAGCCTTCGGGAGGGTAAAAACACAGATACGCAGTATTTT,CASSLREGKNTDTQYF
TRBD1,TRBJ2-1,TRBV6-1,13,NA,TGTGCCACACGACAGGGGTCCTACAATGAGCAGTTCTTC,CATRQGSYNEQFF
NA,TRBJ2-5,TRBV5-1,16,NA,TGCGCCAGCAGCGCTTATCGGACAGCTAGAGGGAAGACCCAGTACTTC,CASSAYRTARGKTQYF
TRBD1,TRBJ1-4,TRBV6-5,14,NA,TGTGCCAGCAGTTACGGAGACAGGGGTGAAAAACTGTTTTTT,CASSYGDRGEKLFF
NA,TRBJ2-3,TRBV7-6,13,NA,TGTGCCAGCAGCTTTGGACAGACAGATACGCAGTATTTT,CASSFGQTDTQYF
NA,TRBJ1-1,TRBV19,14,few,TGTGCCAGTAGTATCGGGACACTAAACACTGAAGCTTTCTTT,CASSIGTLNTEAFF
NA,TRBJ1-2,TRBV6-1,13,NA,TGTGCCAGCAGGGGATGGGGGCTCTATGGCTACACCTTC,CASRGWGLYGYTF
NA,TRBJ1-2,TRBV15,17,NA,TGTGCCACCAGCACCGCATCCGGCGGCCTTGATACCTATGGCTACACCTTC,CATSTASGGLDTYGYTF
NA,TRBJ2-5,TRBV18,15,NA,TGTGCCAGCTCACCGACGACAGGCCAGGGGGAGACCCAGTACTTC,CASSPTTGQGETQYF
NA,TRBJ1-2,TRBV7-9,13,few,TGTGCCAGCAGCTTATCAGGGAGGGGCGGCTACACCTTC,CASSLSGRGGYTF
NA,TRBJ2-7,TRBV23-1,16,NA,TGCGCCAGCAGTCAATGGGGGGGCCAGGGTAAGAACGAGCAGTACTTC,CASSQWGGQGKNEQYF
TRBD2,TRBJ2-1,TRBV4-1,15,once,TGCGCCAGCAGCCTAGCGGGAAGCTCCTACAATGAGCAGTTCTTC,CASSLAGSSYNEQFF
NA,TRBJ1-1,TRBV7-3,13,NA,TGTGCCAGCAGCTCCCAGATGAACACTGAAGCTTTCTTT,CASSSQMNTEAFF
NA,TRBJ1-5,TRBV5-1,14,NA,TGCGCCAGCAGCTTGGGCGGAGAAGGTCAGCCCCAGCATTTT,CASSLGGEGQPQHF
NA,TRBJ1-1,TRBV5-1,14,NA,TGCGCCAGCAGCTTTAGGGAGATGAACACTGAAGCTTTCTTT,CASSFREMNTEAFF